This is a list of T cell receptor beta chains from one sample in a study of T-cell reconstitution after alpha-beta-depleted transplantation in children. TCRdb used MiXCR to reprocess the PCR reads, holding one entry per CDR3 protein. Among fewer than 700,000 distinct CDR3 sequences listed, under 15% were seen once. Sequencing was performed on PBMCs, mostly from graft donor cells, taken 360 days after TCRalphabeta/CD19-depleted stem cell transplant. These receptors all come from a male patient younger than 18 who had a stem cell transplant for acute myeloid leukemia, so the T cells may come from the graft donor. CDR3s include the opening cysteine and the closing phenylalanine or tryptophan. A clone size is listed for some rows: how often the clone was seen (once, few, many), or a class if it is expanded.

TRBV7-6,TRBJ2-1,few,CASSLEGGPRVVQQFF
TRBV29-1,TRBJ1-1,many,CSVAQGAEAFF
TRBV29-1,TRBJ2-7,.,CSVRDLYEQYF
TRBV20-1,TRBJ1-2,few,CSAPDSPVGYTF
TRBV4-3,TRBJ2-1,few,CASSSRERYNEQFF
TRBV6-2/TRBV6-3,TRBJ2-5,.,CASSYWRGKETQYF
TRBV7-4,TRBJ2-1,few,CASSLAHRAGQGVMSSYNEQFF
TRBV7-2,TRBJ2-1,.,CASSSQTSGRVGEQFF
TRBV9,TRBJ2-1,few,CASSVPGLAGNEQFF
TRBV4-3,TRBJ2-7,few,CASSHPWDRAQTDYEQYF
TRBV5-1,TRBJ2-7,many,CASSLPWADSYEQYF
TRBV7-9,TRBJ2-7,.,CASSLDRVASYEQYF
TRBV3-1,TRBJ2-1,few,CASSPTRGYNEQFF
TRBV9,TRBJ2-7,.,CASSPRPHEQYF
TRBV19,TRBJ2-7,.,CASSGGGFPYEQYF
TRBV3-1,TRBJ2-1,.,CASARRGEQFF
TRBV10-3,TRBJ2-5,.,CAISEPGTDETQYF
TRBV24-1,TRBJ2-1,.,CATSDLGGGDRYNEQFF
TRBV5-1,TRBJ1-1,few,CASSLDPSGMGTEAFF
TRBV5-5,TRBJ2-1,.,CASSSLGVVGFF
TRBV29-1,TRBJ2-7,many,CSVENPRTGHLYEQYF
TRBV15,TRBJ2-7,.,CATSRTGGTFYEQYF
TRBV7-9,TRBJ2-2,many,CASRGVANTGELFF
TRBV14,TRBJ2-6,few,CASSSQLRLNSGANVLTF
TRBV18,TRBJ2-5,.,CASSPSRKGETQYF
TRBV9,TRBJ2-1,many,CASSVASRWGEQFF
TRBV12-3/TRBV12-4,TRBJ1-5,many,CASSLPITGLSNQPQHF
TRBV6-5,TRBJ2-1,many,CASSYRTGAHNEQFF
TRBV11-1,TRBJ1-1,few,CASSWDRNTEAFF
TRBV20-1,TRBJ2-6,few,CSAMSRDHSGANVLTF
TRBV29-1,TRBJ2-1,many,CSVRPRLAVYNEQFF
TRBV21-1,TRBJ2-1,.,CASSSRGGDYNEQFF
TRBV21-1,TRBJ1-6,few,CASPQGSDRRTYNSPLHF
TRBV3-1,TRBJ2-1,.,CASSQDTMVAGGNEQFF
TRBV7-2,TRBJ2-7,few,CASSFFLAGQDFYEQYF
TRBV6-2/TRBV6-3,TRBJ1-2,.,CASSYELSRGGYTF
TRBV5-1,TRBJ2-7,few,CASSLAGGRSYEQYF
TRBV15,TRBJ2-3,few,CATSRDFLAGGEGTDTQYF
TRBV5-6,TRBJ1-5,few,CASSLGGRRDQPQHF
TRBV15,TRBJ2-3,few,CATSRGRTAGVTSTDTQYF
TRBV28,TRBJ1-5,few,CASFASSGVLDQPQHF
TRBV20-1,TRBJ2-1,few,CSAQPGQGANEQFF
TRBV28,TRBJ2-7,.,CASSPTQGPNPFEQYF
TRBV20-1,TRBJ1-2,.,CSALGVDDYGYTF
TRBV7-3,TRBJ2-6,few,CASSPGYSGANVLTF
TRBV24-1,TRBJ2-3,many,CATSQWDREGTDTQYF
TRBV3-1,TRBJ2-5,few,CASSHRRGGETQYF
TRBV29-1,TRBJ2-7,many,CSVAADTSYEQYF
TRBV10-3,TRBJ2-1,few,CAISDERDVNEQFF
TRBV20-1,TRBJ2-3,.,CSAGPQNADTQYF
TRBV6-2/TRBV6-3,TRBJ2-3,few,CASSFRQGATRGGFTDTQYF
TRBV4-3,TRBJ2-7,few,CASSQGGTGTYEQYF
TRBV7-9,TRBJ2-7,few,CASSPRLKGYEQYF
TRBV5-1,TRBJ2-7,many,CASSLGTGGDYEQYF
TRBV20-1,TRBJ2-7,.,CSARDPTSGSGSYEQYF
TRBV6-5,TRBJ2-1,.,CASSYEGVLDNEQFF
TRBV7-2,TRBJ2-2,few,CASSFYGGNTGELFF
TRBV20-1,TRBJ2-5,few,CSASPLAGEQETQYF
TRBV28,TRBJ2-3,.,CASSSALSADTQYF
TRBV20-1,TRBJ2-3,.,CSARVPPVLPPDTQYF